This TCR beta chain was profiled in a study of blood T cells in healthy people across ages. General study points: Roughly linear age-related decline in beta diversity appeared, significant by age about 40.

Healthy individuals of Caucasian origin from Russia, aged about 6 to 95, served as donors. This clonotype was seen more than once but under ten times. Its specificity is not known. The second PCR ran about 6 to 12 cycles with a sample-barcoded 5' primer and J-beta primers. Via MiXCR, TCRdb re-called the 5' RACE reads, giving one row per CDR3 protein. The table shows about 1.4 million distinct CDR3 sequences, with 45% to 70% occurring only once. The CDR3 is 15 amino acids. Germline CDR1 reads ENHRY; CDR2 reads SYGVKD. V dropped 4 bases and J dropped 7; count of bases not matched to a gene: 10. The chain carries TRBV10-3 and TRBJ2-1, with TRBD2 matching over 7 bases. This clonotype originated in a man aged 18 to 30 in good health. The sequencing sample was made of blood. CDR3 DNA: TGTGCCATCAGTGTGGGCGGGAGAATGGCTAATGAGCAGTTCTTC. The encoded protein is CAISVGGRMANEQFF.